The clone carrying this TCR beta chain was recorded once. TCRdb keeps only in-frame clones here, not all; method: immunoSEQ multiplex PCR. This table has 45,000 or so clones, around 80% appearing once. Genomic DNA template from tumor biopsies or peripheral blood, roughly 550 ng to 6,004 ng input. The data are from a study of T cells in tumors after PD-1 blockade. The overall study: During anti-PD-1 treatment, some patients continued daily vismodegib 150 mg.

Trimming cost V 0 bases and J 11 bases, with 8 bases left between them. The CDR3 loop spans 12 amino acids. From germline, CDR1 is LGHDT and CDR2 YNNKEL (reference sequence). The chain carries TRBV3-1 (or the pseudogene TRBV3-2) and TRBJ2-1; D gene ambiguous. The TCR originated in a human donor with advanced basal cell or squamous cell carcinoma (not recorded which). The sample consisted of PBMCs, taken before anti-PD-1 therapy. Written as DNA, the CDR3 is TGTGCCAGCAGCCAAGATACCCTAAAGCAGTTCTTC. This codes for CASSQDTLKQFF.